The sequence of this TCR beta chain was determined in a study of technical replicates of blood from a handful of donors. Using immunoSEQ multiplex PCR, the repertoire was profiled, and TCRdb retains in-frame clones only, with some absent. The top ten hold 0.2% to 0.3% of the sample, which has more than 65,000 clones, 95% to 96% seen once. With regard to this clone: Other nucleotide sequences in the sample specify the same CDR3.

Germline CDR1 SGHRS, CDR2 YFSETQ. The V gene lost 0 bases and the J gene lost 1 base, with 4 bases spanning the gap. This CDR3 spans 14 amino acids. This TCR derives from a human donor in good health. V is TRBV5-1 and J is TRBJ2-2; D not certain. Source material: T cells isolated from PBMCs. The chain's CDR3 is CASSLGQNTGELFF. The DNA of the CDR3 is TGCGCCAGCAGCTTGGGACAGAACACCGGGGAGCTGTTTTTT.